This is a list of T cell receptor beta chains from one sample in a study of early T cells in non-severe SARS-CoV-2 infection. TCRdb redid the calling of the 5' RACE reads with MiXCR, one entry per CDR3 protein. The sample consists of about 77,000 distinct CDR3 sequences, roughly 5.3% of them appearing once. This material consisted of whole blood, taken at baseline. The receptor source for this set is an adult who was a healthcare worker with PCR-confirmed SARS-CoV-2 infection or an uninfected control (not recorded which). The CDR3 runs from the conserved cysteine through the conserved F or W. A D gene is named only where the DNA matches it firmly. Part of the rows lack a size; the others show once, few, many or a class for expanded clones.

>.|TRBV28|many|TRBJ2-7
TGTGCCAGCAGACCTCATAATGGCCACGAGCAGTACTTC
CASRPHNGHEQYF
>.|TRBV7-8|many|TRBJ2-1
TGTGCCAGCAGCCTGACCGGGACATATTACAATGAGCAGTTCTTC
CASSLTGTYYNEQFF
>.|TRBV28|many|TRBJ1-1
TGTGCCAGCACCAAGGGGAGGTTCGGAGCTTTCTTT
CASTKGRFGAFF
>TRBD1|TRBV5-5|.|TRBJ2-7
TGTGCCAGCAGCGCTGGACAGGGTCCCTCCTACGAGCAGTACTTC
CASSAGQGPSYEQYF
>.|TRBV5-6|many|TRBJ1-1
TGTGCCAGCACCTTGATTTCGGTTGAAGCTTTCTTT
CASTLISVEAFF
>TRBD1|TRBV11-2|many|TRBJ1-1
TGTGCCAGCAGCTTCGGGCAGGGGGGCACTGAAGCTTTCTTT
CASSFGQGGTEAFF
>.|TRBV12-3/TRBV12-4|many|TRBJ2-3
TGTGCCAGCAGCTGGGGGGAAACGCAGTATTTT
CASSWGETQYF
>.|TRBV20-1|few|TRBJ1-1
TGCAGTGCTTACGGATTTGGCTGGTCTGAAGCTTTCTTT
CSAYGFGWSEAFF
>.|TRBV7-6|many|TRBJ2-7
TGTGCCAGCAGCTTATGGGACCGCGAGCAGTACTTC
CASSLWDREQYF
>.|TRBV12-3/TRBV12-4|many|TRBJ2-3
TGTGCCAGCAGTTTTGAAGCGCCAGGATTGGGTACAGATACGCAGTATTTT
CASSFEAPGLGTDTQYF
>TRBD1|TRBV9|few|TRBJ2-7
TGTGCCAGCAGCGTAGGGACCGACAGGGATGGCGAGCAGTACTTC
CASSVGTDRDGEQYF
>TRBD1|TRBV6-7|few|TRBJ2-2
TGTGCCAGCAGTTGCGGACAGGGGGATACCGGGGAGCTGTTTTTT
CASSCGQGDTGELFF
>.|TRBV27|many|TRBJ2-1
TGTGCCAGCAGCCTCCCAGGGGGGGCGAACAATGAGCAGTTCTTC
CASSLPGGANNEQFF
>TRBD2|TRBV9|.|TRBJ2-1
TGTGCCAGCAGCCCGAAACTAGCGGGAGATCTGGGTGAGCAGTTCTTC
CASSPKLAGDLGEQFF
>.|TRBV7-8|few|TRBJ2-2
TGTGCCAGCAGCTTAGTGGGGGGCTTTTCCGGGGAGCTGTTTTTT
CASSLVGGFSGELFF
>.|TRBV6-1|many|TRBJ1-2
TGTGCCAGCACCCCTGGAATGGGAGACTATGGCTACACCTTC
CASTPGMGDYGYTF
>.|TRBV7-6|many|TRBJ2-7
TGTGCCAGCAGCTTAGGCAGGGAGCAGTACTTC
CASSLGREQYF
>.|TRBV7-9|many|TRBJ1-1
TGTGCCAGCAGCTTTGTGGGCACTGAAGCTTTCTTT
CASSFVGTEAFF
>.|TRBV7-6|.|TRBJ2-1
TGTGCCAGCAGCTTGGGCGGTGGAGCCCGGGGATCGAATGAGCAGTTCTTC
CASSLGGGARGSNEQFF
>.|TRBV7-2|.|TRBJ2-3
TGTGCCAGCAGCTTAGACGGGACTTCTCGGGCGTCTACGCAGTATTTT
CASSLDGTSRASTQYF
>TRBD2|TRBV11-3|many|TRBJ2-3
TGTGCCAGCAGCCGAAGCGGGAGGACAGATACGCAGTATTTT
CASSRSGRTDTQYF
>TRBD2|TRBV5-1|many|TRBJ2-7
TGCGCCAGCAGCCGCCTCGCTAGCGGGAGCTCCTACGAGCAGTACTTC
CASSRLASGSSYEQYF
>.|TRBV3-1|few|TRBJ1-6
TGTGCCAGCAGCCAAGGAGATAATTCACCCCTCCACTTT
CASSQGDNSPLHF
>.|TRBV30|many|TRBJ2-2
TGTGCCTGGAGAAGCCCAGGGCTGAACACCGGGGAGCTGTTTTTT
CAWRSPGLNTGELFF
>.|TRBV27|many|TRBJ2-1
TGTGCCAGCAGTTTTGCTTCAACCGAGCAGTTCTTC
CASSFASTEQFF
>TRBD1|TRBV3-1|few|TRBJ2-6
TGTGCCAGCAGCCTGGGGACAGGGAGCTCCTCTGGGGCCAACGTCCTGACTTTC
CASSLGTGSSSGANVLTF
>TRBD2|TRBV7-6|many|TRBJ2-1
TGTGCCAGCAGCTTAGAAGCTAGCGGGGCTACAAATGAGCAGTTCTTC
CASSLEASGATNEQFF
>TRBD2|TRBV2|few|TRBJ2-7
TGTGCCAGCAGTGTGGGTAGCGGGAGGGAGCAGTACTTC
CASSVGSGREQYF
>TRBD2|TRBV7-6|many|TRBJ2-2
TGTGCCAGCAGCTTAGCAGCGGGAGGGAACACCGGGGAGCTGTTTTTT
CASSLAAGGNTGELFF
>TRBD1|TRBV7-8|many|TRBJ2-3
TGTGCCAGCAGCATCTCCGGGACAGGGGGCGGCACAGATACGCAGTATTTT
CASSISGTGGGTDTQYF
>.|TRBV21-1|.|TRBJ2-1
TGTGCCATGACGGGACTAGCGGGAGGAAGCTCCTACAATGAGCAGTTCTTC
CAMTGLAGGSSYNEQFF
>.|TRBV12-3/TRBV12-4|many|TRBJ2-1
TGTGCCAGCAGTTTACAGCGAGGGGGAAATGAGCAGTTCTTC
CASSLQRGGNEQFF
>.|TRBV7-2|few|TRBJ2-6
TGTGCCAGCAGCATACGGACAGTTGGGACCTCTGGGGCCAACGTCCTGACTTTC
CASSIRTVGTSGANVLTF
>.|TRBV29-1|many|TRBJ2-7
TGCAGCGTTGATACGGGGTCCTACGAGCAGTACTTC
CSVDTGSYEQYF
>TRBD2|TRBV5-1|few|TRBJ2-1
TGCGCCAGCAGCCCATGGACTAGCGGGAGTAATGAGCAGTTCTTC
CASSPWTSGSNEQFF
>TRBD1|TRBV20-1|many|TRBJ2-5
TGCAGTGCTCAGGACAGGGGAAGGCAAGAGACCCAGTACTTC
CSAQDRGRQETQYF
>TRBD2|TRBV6-2/TRBV6-3|many|TRBJ2-5
TGTGCCAGCAAGCCTTTTGGACTAGGCGACGAGACCCAGTACTTC
CASKPFGLGDETQYF
>.|TRBV19|.|TRBJ2-6
TGTGCCAGTAGTATAGCCTCTGGGGCCAACGTCCTGACTTTC
CASSIASGANVLTF
>.|TRBV10-3|many|TRBJ1-2
TGTGCCATCAGAGTGGAAAACTATGGCTACACCTTC
CAIRVENYGYTF
>.|TRBV18|.|TRBJ1-1
TGTGCCAGCTCGGCAGGGTCCACGAGAGGGAACACTGAAGCTTTCTTT
CASSAGSTRGNTEAFF
>TRBD2|TRBV7-8|many|TRBJ2-5
TGTGCCAGCAGCCTGGGACTAGCGGGAGAGGATGAGACCCAGTACTTC
CASSLGLAGEDETQYF
>.|TRBV10-3|many|TRBJ2-7
TGTGCCATCAGTGAGTCGATGACTGACGGGCCCTACGAGCAGTACTTC
CAISESMTDGPYEQYF
>TRBD1|TRBV5-1|few|TRBJ2-7
TGCGCCAGCAGCTCGACAGGGGCCTACGAGCAGTACTTC
CASSSTGAYEQYF
>.|TRBV29-1|many|TRBJ2-1
TGCAGCCTACCCGGGACACCTTACAATGAGCAGTTCTTC
CSLPGTPYNEQFF
>TRBD2|TRBV7-8|few|TRBJ2-4
TGTGCCAGCAGCCCCCTACTAGCGGGAGGGGTCAAAAACATTCAGTACTTC
CASSPLLAGGVKNIQYF
>.|TRBV7-9|few|TRBJ1-4
TGTGCCAGCACCTCGAGGCAGGAGGAAGGCACTAATGAAAAACTGTTTTTT
CASTSRQEEGTNEKLFF
>.|TRBV5-4|many|TRBJ2-7
TGTGCCAGCAGCTTGGCCCCCACCCTGGGCCTCGAGCAGTACTTC
CASSLAPTLGLEQYF
>TRBD2|TRBV9|few|TRBJ2-7
TGTGCCAGCAGCGCTTTAGCGGGAGGGCCCTACGAGCAGTACTTC
CASSALAGGPYEQYF
>.|TRBV20-1|.|TRBJ2-7
TGCAGTGCCTTCTATTACGAGCAGTACTTC
CSAFYYEQYF
>TRBD2|TRBV20-1|many|TRBJ2-1
TGCAGTGCCACCGGGACTAGCGGGATCTCCTACAATGAGCAGTTCTTC
CSATGTSGISYNEQFF
>.|TRBV2|.|TRBJ1-1
TGTGCCAGCCAAAAAACGGGACGGAACACTGAAGCTTTCTTT
CASQKTGRNTEAFF
>TRBD1|TRBV15|.|TRBJ1-1
TGTGCCACCAGCAGAGATGAGGCGGACAGGCAGAACACTGAAGCTTTCTTT
CATSRDEADRQNTEAFF